These 22 T cell receptor beta chains share one sample of origin, sequenced in a study of cytomegalovirus exposure and HLA in healthy donors. PCR involved 60 Vbeta and 13 Jbeta primers. The protocol was immunoSEQ multiplex PCR, while the TCRdb copy is restricted to in-frame clones and leaves out a portion. This sample lists around 48,000 clones; its ten largest clones have approximately 2.4%. Sequencing was done on a sample of PBMCs. These receptors came from a female donor in good health and CMV-seronegative.

The genes are TRBV15 and TRBJ2-1; D is unresolved. Germline lookup yields CDR1 LNHNV and CDR2 YYDKDF (reference sequence). This CDR3 spans 12 amino acids. V was pared by 3 bases and J by 7 bases, with 7 bases between. The CDR3 protein is CATSRQWNEQFF. CDR3 bases: TGTGCCACCAGCAGGCAGTGGAATGAGCAGTTCTTC.

This chain connects TRBV6-5 to TRBJ1-1, with 7 bases aligning to TRBD1. This CDR3 is built from 14 residues. Trimming cost V 4 bases and J 10 bases; bases outside gene matches: 12. CDR1 and CDR2 from the germline V gene are MNHEY and SVGAGI. CDR3 in amino acids: CASSSRTEGAGAFF. The CDR3 bases are TGTGCCAGCAGTTCCCGGACCGAGGGGGCAGGAGCTTTCTTT.

The chain has TRBV30 and TRBJ1-3; D possibly corresponds to TRBD1 (6 bases). This CDR3 is built from 17 residues. The ends were cut back, 2 bases at V and 0 bases at J, with 17 bases in the middle. Per germline, CDR1 GTSNPN and CDR2 SVGIG (reference sequence). This CDR3 reads CAWSFELGQISGNTIYF. Here the CDR3 DNA reads TGTGCCTGGAGTTTTGAGTTGGGACAAATCTCTGGAAACACCATATATTTT. Combining the CDR3 with reference TRBV30 and TRBJ1-3 gives the whole variable domain SQTIHQWPATLVQPVGSPLSLECTVEGTSNPNLYWYRQAAGRGLQLLFYSVGIGQISSEVPQNLSASRPQDRQFILSSKKLLLSDSGFYLCAWSFELGQISGNTIYFGEGSWLTVV.

This chain joins TRBV29-1 and TRBJ2-3; D might be TRBD1 (5 bases). This CDR3 has 14 amino acids. CDR1 is SQVTM and CDR2 is ANQGSEA in the germline V gene. Trimming cost V 4 bases and J 1 base, with 12 bases left between them. The CDR3 nucleotides are TGCAGCGTTGCCTGGCAGGGCCGCACAGATACGCAGTATTTT. The encoded protein is CSVAWQGRTDTQYF.

The chain links TRBV1 to TRBJ2-7; the D call of TRBD2 is as the table states it, not checked on the DNA. TRBV1 is a pseudogene. CDR3 length: 9 residues. CDR3 amino acids: CTSRPRQYF. CDR3 bases: TGCACCAGCAGGCCTAGGCAGTACTTC.

The chain recombines TRBV5-1 with TRBJ2-5, with 7 bases matching TRBD1. CDR1 is SGHRS, CDR2 YFSETQ, per germline. The CDR3 length is 17 residues. The trim removed 2 bases at V and 4 bases at J, leaving 14 bases unmatched. DNA of the CDR3: TGCGCCAGCAGCTTTTCGACAGGGCCCGCCTGGGGAGAGACCCAGTACTTC. It is translated as CASSFSTGPAWGETQYF.

The CDR3 protein is CASSVFLSGSITDTQYF. As DNA, the CDR3 is TGTGCCAGCAGCGTCTTCCTTAGCGGTAGCATCACAGATACGCAGTATTTT. V and J are TRBV9 and TRBJ2-3; weak D call: TRBD2 (6 bases). This CDR3 is built from 17 residues. The V gene lost 2 bases and the J gene lost 2 bases, with 18 bases spanning the gap. CDR1 SGDLS and CDR2 YYNGEE come from the germline V gene. The variable domain in full, completed from reference TRBV9 and TRBJ2-3, reads DSGVTQTPKHLITATGQRVTLRCSPRSGDLSVYWYQQSLDQGLQFLIQYYNGEERAKGNILERFSAQQFPDLHSELNLSSLELGDSALYFCASSVFLSGSITDTQYFGPGTRLTVL.

This chain connects TRBV28 to TRBJ1-2, with 10 bases matching TRBD1. CDR3 length equals 15 residues. J was trimmed by 1 base and V by 6 bases; bases with no gene match: 5. Germline CDR1 and CDR2: MDHEN and SYDVKM. In nucleotides, the CDR3 is TGTGCCAGCAGCGACGGGACAGGGGTTAACTATGGCTACACCTTC. Protein product: CASSDGTGVNYGYTF.

This chain links TRBV7-9 with TRBJ1-5; D gene ambiguous. CDR1 and CDR2 from the germline V gene are SEHNR and FQNEAQ (reference sequence). The CDR3 sequence is 12 residues long. Trimming shortened V by 11 bases and J by 4 bases, and 12 bases separated the two germline ends. The CDR3: CAGSDGNQPQHF. The CDR3 bases are TGTGCCGGTTCTGACGGGAATCAGCCCCAGCATTTT. Using reference TRBV7-9 and TRBJ1-5 for the parts outside the CDR3, the full variable domain is DTGVSQNPRHKITKRGQNVTFRCDPISEHNRLYWYRQTLGQGPEFLTYFQNEAQLEKSRLLSDRFSAERPKGSFSTLEIQRTEQGDSAMYLCAGSDGNQPQHFGDGTRLSIL.

V gene TRBV5-4 combines with J gene TRBJ2-5, with D possibly TRBD2 on 5 matching bases. With 7 bases removed from V and 0 bases from J, the gap between germline ends came to 13 bases. The CDR3 loop spans 14 amino acids. CDR1 is SGHNT and CDR2 is YYREEE in the germline V gene (reference sequence). The CDR3 DNA reads as TGTGCCAGCTCGAATGGCGGGTACCAAGAGACCCAGTACTTC. It encodes CASSNGGYQETQYF.

The chain carries TRBV6-1 and TRBJ1-2; D unresolved. Germline V gives CDR1 MNHNS, CDR2 SASEGT. This CDR3 has 13 amino acids. V was pared by 11 bases and J by 1 base, with 14 bases between. The CDR3 coding sequence is TGTGCCCTGGAGGCAGGACGTAACTATGGCTACACCTTC. Amino acid sequence: CALEAGRNYGYTF.

DNA for the CDR3: TGCGCCAGCAGCCATACTCCGCCCAGGGGATTCAACTATGGCTACACCTTC. Encoded protein: CASSHTPPRGFNYGYTF. The chain combines TRBV4-1 with TRBJ1-2; a weak D match, TRBD1 (6 bases). V was pared by 3 bases and J by 2 bases, with 19 bases between. CDR1 is MGHRA, CDR2 YSYEKL, per germline. This CDR3 spans 17 amino acids.

DNA of the CDR3: TGTGCCAGCAGCTTTGAGGGTGGGATAGATACGCAGTATTTT. Protein product: CASSFEGGIDTQYF. V gene TRBV5-4 combines with J gene TRBJ2-3; tentative D call: TRBD2 (5 bases). Germline V lookup: CDR1 SGHNT, CDR2 YYREEE (reference sequence). The ends were cut back, 2 bases at V and 5 bases at J, with 12 bases in the middle. This CDR3 region has 14 residues.

The chain couples TRBV5-1 to TRBJ2-5; 8 positions agree with TRBD1. The J call may not be correct, given that the DNA end is closer to TRBJ2-7. This CDR3 has 14 residues. Germline CDR1 reads SGHRS; CDR2 reads YFSETQ. Here the CDR3 reads CASSFAQGVYEQYF. The DNA of the CDR3 is TGCGCCAGCAGCTTCGCACAGGGGGTCTACGAGCAGTACTTC.

The V call is TRBV11-3, the J call TRBJ2-1; a weak D match, TRBD2 (5 bases). Germline V gene sequence: CDR1 SGHNT, CDR2 YENEEA. CDR3 size: 14 residues. V was trimmed by 1 base and J by 9 bases, leaving 13 bases between them. The CDR3 DNA reads as TGTGCCAGCAGCTTAGTTCCCGGACTCACTGAGCAGTTCTTC. This gives the protein CASSLVPGLTEQFF.

This CDR3 is CASIPSGYVSSYEQYF. Here the CDR3 DNA reads TGTGCCAGCATCCCCTCGGGGTACGTCAGCTCCTACGAGCAGTACTTC. V is TRBV7-9 and J is TRBJ2-7, with a tentative D call TRBD2 (5 bases). Trimming took 7 bases from V and 0 from J, leaving 19 bases between them. The CDR3 totals 16 residues. The germline V gene encodes CDR1 SEHNR and CDR2 FQNEAQ (reference sequence). The variable domain in full, with the rest retrieved from reference TRBV7-9 and TRBJ2-7, is DTGVSQNPRHKITKRGQNVTFRCDPISEHNRLYWYRQTLGQGPEFLTYFQNEAQLEKSRLLSDRFSAERPKGSFSTLEIQRTEQGDSAMYLCASIPSGYVSSYEQYFGPGTRLTVT.

The CDR3 coding sequence is TGTGCCAGCAGTTCGGGAATCTCCTACGAGCAGTACTTC. It is translated as CASSSGISYEQYF. The chain carries TRBV6-5 and TRBJ2-7, with a tentative D call TRBD2 (5 bases). Trimming took 4 bases from V and 0 from J, leaving 7 bases between them. The CDR3 extends over 13 amino acids. Per germline, CDR1 MNHEY and CDR2 SVGAGI.

The gene calls are TRBV4-1 and TRBJ2-7; D gene uncertain. Germline V gene sequence: CDR1 MGHRA, CDR2 YSYEKL. This CDR3 is 15 amino acids long. V was cut by 0 bases and J by 2 bases, with 11 bases left in between. Here the CDR3 DNA reads TGCGCCAGCAGCCAAGAATGGAGTTCGGCCTACGAGCAGTACTTC. It translates to CASSQEWSSAYEQYF.

V and J are TRBV5-1 and TRBJ2-7; D might be TRBD2 (5 bases). This CDR3 contains 17 residues. Per the germline V gene, CDR1 is SGHRS and CDR2 is YFSETQ. The V and J ends lost 4 bases and 2 bases respectively, with 22 bases between them. This chain's CDR3 is CASSEAAAQLNAYEQYF. Written as DNA, the CDR3 is TGCGCCAGCAGCGAGGCAGCGGCTCAACTCAACGCCTACGAGCAGTACTTC.

The genes are TRBV2 and TRBJ1-2, with unresolved D. Germline CDR1 is SNHLY and CDR2 is FYNNEI. The CDR3 contains 11 residues. V lost 11 bases to trimming and J lost 3 bases, with 10 bases between them. The CDR3 spells CAEGRDYGYTF. CDR3 coding DNA: TGTGCCGAGGGCAGAGACTATGGCTACACCTTC. Using reference TRBV2 and TRBJ1-2 for the parts outside the CDR3, the full variable domain is EPEVTQTPSHQVTQMGQEVILRCVPISNHLYFYWYRQILGQKVEFLVSFYNNEISEKSEIFDDQFSVERPDGSNFTLKIRSTKLEDSAMYFCAEGRDYGYTFGSGTRLTVV.

CDR3 residues: CASSPRDRGAGELFF. The CDR3 DNA reads TGTGCCAGTAGTCCGCGGGACAGGGGGGCCGGGGAGCTGTTTTTT. The chain joins TRBV19 to TRBJ2-2; TRBD1 matches at 11 bases. The CDR3 runs to 15 residues. The germline V gene has CDR1 LNHDA and CDR2 SQIVND (reference sequence). V was pared by 5 bases and J by 6 bases, with 5 bases of the junction left unmatched. Based on the CDR3 plus reference TRBV19 and TRBJ2-2, the full variable domain is DGGITQSPKYLFRKEGQNVTLSCEQNLNHDAMYWYRQDPGQGLRLIYYSQIVNDFQKGDIAEGYSVSREKKESFPLTVTSAQKNPTAFYLCASSPRDRGAGELFFGEGSRLTVL.

The chain employs TRBV30 and TRBJ1-2; 8 bases agree with TRBD1. The CDR3 contains 12 residues. The J segment lost 6 bases and the V segment lost 4 bases, leaving 4 bases of the junction unmatched. CDR1 and CDR2 (germline): GTSNPN, SVGIG (reference sequence). The CDR3 sequence: CAWTLQGDGYTF. CDR3 nucleotide sequence: TGTGCCTGGACCTTACAGGGGGATGGCTACACCTTC.